Reported below is one T cell receptor beta chain. The table lists this clonotype with a few counts. Its antigen has not been determined. Nothing much larger sits one base from this clone, and base qualities are not available. The entry originates in a study of blood T cells in healthy people across ages (dated by TCRdb to 2013 to 2016). About the study as a whole: In model experiments, template switching captured roughly one uniquely barcoded TCR beta cDNA molecule for every two T cells. Age-related changes in TCR beta repertoire diversity were measured in the study by deep sequencing normalized with unique cDNA molecular identifiers. The donors were split into four age groups: young (average 16 years), middle-aged (around 37), aged (roughly 60) and long-lived (roughly 80). To avoid experimental bias, donors of different ages were spread randomly across the sequencing lanes. Using the same blood draw, the study looked at two additional independent replicas of 1 million unique cDNA reads for two donors, one aged 18 to 30 and the other aged 80 or older. What the authors observed across the whole study: Because profiling used bulk unsorted PBMCs, naive and antigen-experienced compartments could not be compared conclusively. Observed TCR beta diversity per million T cells fell roughly linearly with age, and a significant reduction was already apparent by age roughly 40. Compared with the aged group, the long-lived group had more naive CD4+ T cells, fewer expanded clones and increased TCR diversity, a pattern suggesting age selection. Total diversity estimates from one million sequenced T cells were considered lower bounds and underestimates. Donor CMV infection status was unknown, potentially confounding age-related changes in expanded clonotypes. A strong correlation was found between observed TCR beta diversity and the percentage of naive T cells measured by flow cytometry.

The library was built by means of 5' RACE. Sequencing used an Illumina HiSeq 2500. The second PCR ran for about 6 to 11 cycles and used a J-beta primer mix along with a sample-barcoded 5' primer. A unique molecular identifier was introduced onto each TCR beta cDNA molecule by a template-switch 5' adaptor carrying 12 random nucleotides. Each sample yielded at least 2.5 million CDR3-containing paired-end reads. All of the RNA was converted into first-strand cDNA using the Mint cDNA synthesis kit, with a TRBC-specific oligonucleotide serving as the primer. All cDNA was treated with uracil-DNA glycosylase and then went through a first 18-cycle PCR with the universal primers M1SS and BC2_uni_R. Processing in the source paper ran as follows. Normalization of each sample was performed by random selection of 1 million high-quality reads, each carrying a distinct molecular identifier. Reads sharing molecular identifiers were discarded rather than binned into consensus sequences. CDR3 identification, clonotype clustering and error correction used MiTCR with a Q25 quality threshold and the strictest error-elimination algorithm. A nonparametric unseen species model using Euler transformation provided a lower-bound estimate of total TCR beta diversity. TCRdb cleaned the public reads at Q25 with fastp, built clones with MiXCR and kept in-frame beta chains. One record per CDR3 amino acid sequence lists the most common genes and DNA. The V and J calls come from TCRdb's annotation, not from the publication. The sample has about 1.4 million distinct CDR3 sequences on record, roughly 59% of them singletons. In total, the top ten clones hold 6.5% to 8.5% of the sample.

A distance of 13 bases separates the germline ends of V and J, which lose 5 bases and 8 bases respectively. Sequences SEHNR (CDR1) and FQNEAQ (CDR2) are obtained from the germline V gene (reference sequence). Inclusive of the bounding cysteine and phenylalanine, the CDR3 is 13 residues long. Only the CDR3 DNA is retained, 39 bases long and in frame from the first base. Systemically healthy Caucasian individuals from Russia, approximately 39 in total and aged roughly 6 to 100 years, were included as donors. Each donor gave around 9 milliliters of peripheral blood, collected into EDTA-treated Vacutainer tubes. Ficoll-Paque density-gradient centrifugation was used to isolate PBMCs, with at least 7 million per sample. Trizol reagent was used to extract total RNA from PBMCs, with at least 6 micrograms per sample. For every donor, flow cytometry on a PBMC aliquot measured the percentage of naive CD45RAhigh/CD27high T cells.

The TCR was taken from a man between 18 and 29 years old in good health. The sequencing sample was made of blood. The chain joins TRBV7-9 to TRBJ2-1; a tentative D match to TRBD2 spans 6 bases. In nucleotides, the sequence is TGTGCCAGCAGCCCGACTAGTGTCGATGAGCAGTTCTTC. Translation gives CASSPTSVDEQFF. The entire variable domain, with the stretches around the CDR3 drawn from the reference TRBV7-9 and TRBJ2-1 proteins, is DTGVSQNPRHKITKRGQNVTFRCDPISEHNRLYWYRQTLGQGPEFLTYFQNEAQLEKSRLLSDRFSAERPKGSFSTLEIQRTEQGDSAMYLCASSPTSVDEQFFGPGTRLTVL.